These T cell receptor beta chains were read from a single sample in a study of blood T cell repertoires in COVID-19. The assay was immunoSEQ multiplex PCR, and TCRdb's table has in-frame clones only and misses some. The repertoire holds roughly 340,000 clones, with around nine tenths as singletons. Sequenced input: peripheral blood. All receptors derive from an older woman with COVID-19, enrolled during active disease. CDR3s include the opening cysteine and the closing phenylalanine or tryptophan. The D gene is left open where the match is weak. Some rows have no size entry. The others give once, few or many, or a class for an expanded clone.

TRBV18	.	.	TRBJ2-6	CASSPSGGANVLTF	TGTGCCAGCTCACCAAGCGGTGGGGCCAACGTCCTGACTTTC
TRBV7-9	.	.	TRBJ2-1	CASSFSSYNEQFF	TGTGCCAGCAGCTTTAGCTCCTACAATGAGCAGTTCTTC
TRBV10-2	.	TRBD1	TRBJ1-4	CASRVTGTNEKLFF	TGCGCCAGCAGAGTGACAGGGACTAATGAAAAACTGTTTTTT
TRBV6-5	.	TRBD1	TRBJ2-7	CASSYRDRGPYEQYF	TGTGCCAGCAGTTACCGCGACAGGGGGCCCTACGAGCAGTACTTC
TRBV6-1	.	TRBD1	TRBJ1-6	CASSDTDRVNSPLHF	TGTGCCAGCAGTGATACCGACAGGGTGAATTCACCCCTCCACTTT
TRBV6-5	.	TRBD2	TRBJ2-3	CASRLLAGPSDTQYF	TGTGCCAGCAGGCTACTAGCGGGGCCGTCAGATACGCAGTATTTT
TRBV7-2	.	.	TRBJ2-2	CASSLALMAGDTGELFF	TGTGCCAGCAGCTTAGCGCTAATGGCAGGGGACACCGGGGAGCTGTTTTTT
TRBV11-2	.	.	TRBJ1-2	CASSLGGLLNYGYTF	TGTGCCAGCAGCTTAGGGGGACTCCTTAACTATGGCTACACCTTC
TRBV28	.	TRBD1	TRBJ1-2	CASSRQGYGYTF	TGTGCCAGCAGTCGACAGGGATATGGCTACACCTTC
TRBV27	.	.	TRBJ2-2	CATTTGNTGELFF	TGTGCCACCACGACGGGAAACACCGGGGAGCTGTTTTTT
TRBV7-2	.	.	TRBJ2-1	CASSPIQGGEQFF	TGTGCCAGCAGCCCGATCCAGGGAGGAGAGCAGTTCTTC
TRBV19	.	.	TRBJ1-1	CASSIGPNTEAFF	TGTGCCAGTAGTATAGGGCCGAACACTGAAGCTTTCTTT
TRBV19	.	TRBD1	TRBJ1-2	CASSKRQGDDYGYTF	TGTGCCAGTAGTAAAAGACAGGGGGATGACTATGGCTACACCTTC
TRBV28	.	.	TRBJ2-7	CASSKQRVSLSYEQYF	TGTGCCAGCAGCAAACAGAGGGTCTCCCTCTCCTACGAGCAGTACTTC
TRBV23-1	.	.	TRBJ1-2	CASSHAGLDYGYTF	TGCGCCAGCAGTCATGCGGGGCTCGACTATGGCTACACCTTC
TRBV6-5	.	TRBD1	TRBJ1-2	CASSPTGGADYGYTF	TGTGCCAGCAGTCCCACAGGGGGCGCGGACTATGGCTACACCTTC
TRBV11-2	.	.	TRBJ1-2	CASSQGAAGNYGYTF	TGTGCCAGCAGCCAAGGGGCAGCCGGGAACTATGGCTACACCTTC
TRBV18	.	TRBD1	TRBJ1-4	CASSPKTGDEKLFF	TGTGCCAGCTCACCCAAGACAGGGGATGAAAAACTGTTTTTT
TRBV6-2/TRBV6-3	.	TRBD2	TRBJ2-1	CASSYWSGGLGEQFF	TGTGCCAGCAGTTACTGGAGCGGGGGGCTGGGAGAGCAGTTCTTC
TRBV24-1	.	.	TRBJ1-1	CATRGQLNTEAFF	TGTGCCACCAGAGGACAGTTGAACACTGAAGCTTTCTTT
TRBV27	.	.	TRBJ1-3	CASSASRPQFSGNTIYF	TGTGCCAGCAGTGCCTCCAGGCCTCAGTTCTCTGGAAACACCATATATTTT
TRBV7-9	.	TRBD1	TRBJ1-2	CASSLRTGGDGYTF	TGTGCCAGCAGCTTACGGACAGGGGGCGATGGCTACACCTTC
TRBV5-1	once	.	TRBJ1-1	CASSLDGVGTEAFF	TGCGCCAGCAGCTTGGACGGGGTGGGGACTGAAGCTTTCTTT
TRBV4-1	.	TRBD1	TRBJ2-7	CASSQVDRGYEQYF	TGCGCCAGCAGCCAAGTAGACAGGGGGTACGAGCAGTACTTC
TRBV30	.	TRBD1	TRBJ2-1	CAWSVQGTYNEQFF	TGTGCCTGGAGTGTACAGGGGACCTACAATGAGCAGTTCTTC
TRBV7-2	.	TRBD1	TRBJ1-6	CASRTGVSPLHF	TGTGCCAGCAGGACAGGGGTCTCACCCCTCCACTTT
TRBV7-9	.	.	TRBJ2-1	CASSSREAGHSYNEQFF	TGTGCCAGCAGCTCAAGGGAGGCAGGGCACTCCTACAATGAGCAGTTCTTC
TRBV24-1	.	TRBD1	TRBJ2-6	CATSDTGQGANVLTF	TGTGCCACCAGTGATACGGGACAGGGGGCCAACGTCCTGACTTTC
TRBV7-2	.	.	TRBJ1-5	CASSLTGSEPQHF	TGTGCCAGCAGCCTCACAGGTTCGGAGCCCCAGCATTTT
TRBV2	.	.	TRBJ1-1	CASTAGWKYTEAFF	TGTGCCAGCACCGCAGGGTGGAAGTACACTGAAGCTTTCTTT
TRBV2	.	TRBD2	TRBJ2-7	CASSDNSGATSYEQYF	TGTGCCAGCAGTGATAATAGCGGGGCGACCTCCTACGAGCAGTACTTC
TRBV6-5	.	.	TRBJ2-7	CASSYGSSGEQYF	TGTGCCAGCAGTTACGGTTCCTCGGGGGAGCAGTACTTC